The 3 T cell receptor beta chains below come from one sample, sequenced in a study of tumor and adjacent non-tumor tissue in lung cancer. No cell sorting was done before RNA was extracted from the tissue. A modified ARM-PCR protocol with three rounds of nested PCR amplified TCRbeta. MiXCR was run by TCRdb on the multiplex PCR reads, yielding one entry per CDR3 protein. The repertoire has more than 85,000 distinct CDR3 sequences, 84% of them found once; the top ten carry about 23%. Input material: lung tumor tissue. The receptors were sampled from a man in his 70s with non-small cell lung cancer.

This clonotype came up a few times. An end of the junction does not agree with germline; a read error may underlie this. The chain is built from TRBV12-5 and TRBJ1-5; the match to TRBD1 covers 7 bases. This CDR3 region has 13 residues. The germline gives CDR1 LGHNT, CDR2 FRNRAP. CDR3 loop: CASTPDRNQLQHF. CDR3 sequence (DNA): TGTGCTAGTACACCGGACAGGAATCAGCTCCAGCATTTT.

With regard to this clonotype: Given a much more abundant clone one base away, this may be a read error. V usage is TRBV28 and J usage is TRBJ2-7; 10 bases are shared with TRBD1. The ends lost 4 bases at V and 1 base at J; junction bases unmatched: 7. The germline gives CDR1 MDHEN, CDR2 SYDVKM. CDR3 size: 16 residues. CDR3 DNA: TGTGCCAGCAGTTCCCATCAGGGACAGGGGTCCTACGAGCAGTACTTC. Translating gives CASSSHQGQGSYEQYF. Full variable domain (remainder filled in from reference TRBV28 and TRBJ2-7): DVKVTQSSRYLVKRTGEKVFLECVQDMDHENMFWYRQDPGLGLRLIYFSYDVKMKEKGDIPEGYSVSREKKERFSLILESASTNQTSMYLCASSSHQGQGSYEQYFGPGTRLTVT.

A word on this clonotype: At one of its ends the junction is not consistent with the germline gene, which may arise from a read error. The chain couples TRBV10-1 to TRBJ2-1, with D hard to call. CDR1 is WNHNN, CDR2 SYGVQD, per germline (reference sequence). The CDR3 contains 15 residues. The DNA of the CDR3 is TGCGCCAGCAGTCGGATAGGGCCCCATTACAATGAACAGTTCTTC. Its protein is CASSRIGPHYNEQFF.